This section outlines one T cell receptor beta chain sequence together with its context. Its antigen is undetermined. The same CDR3 arises from other DNA sequences in this sample as well. These data are taken from a study of shared clonotypes between healthy human individuals. Broader study findings: Memory subsets generally showed lower estimated richness than naive subsets. Shared across a handful of donors were around 5% of the naive CD4 clonotypes. It was the few donors that limited the genetic and exposure-history diversity represented.

Original analysis: There were no quality scores in the junction-only immunoSEQ sequences, so filtering differed. The protocol was immunoSEQ multiplex PCR, while the TCRdb copy is restricted to in-frame clones and leaves out a portion. That table supplies the V and J calls and clone size; D and trimming were determined from the DNA. The sample consists of some 2.1 million clones, 85% to 95% of them appearing once. CDR1 is LNHDA, CDR2 SQIVND, per germline (reference sequence). Trimming took 0 bases from V and 2 from J; bases not matched to a gene: 0. This CDR3 comprises 15 residues. Material for sequencing was naive CD4+ T cells sorted from blood. Documented subset: CD45RA+ positively selected. The source of this sequence is a man younger than 30 in good health. The chain uses TRBV19 and TRBJ2-7; TRBD1 matches 11 bases. The CDR3 DNA is TGTGCCAGTAGTATAGAGGACAGGGGGCCCTACGAGCAGTACTTC. Protein: CASSIEDRGPYEQYF. Complete variable domain (other parts from reference TRBV19 and TRBJ2-7): DGGITQSPKYLFRKEGQNVTLSCEQNLNHDAMYWYRQDPGQGLRLIYYSQIVNDFQKGDIAEGYSVSREKKESFPLTVTSAQKNPTAFYLCASSIEDRGPYEQYFGPGTRLTVT.